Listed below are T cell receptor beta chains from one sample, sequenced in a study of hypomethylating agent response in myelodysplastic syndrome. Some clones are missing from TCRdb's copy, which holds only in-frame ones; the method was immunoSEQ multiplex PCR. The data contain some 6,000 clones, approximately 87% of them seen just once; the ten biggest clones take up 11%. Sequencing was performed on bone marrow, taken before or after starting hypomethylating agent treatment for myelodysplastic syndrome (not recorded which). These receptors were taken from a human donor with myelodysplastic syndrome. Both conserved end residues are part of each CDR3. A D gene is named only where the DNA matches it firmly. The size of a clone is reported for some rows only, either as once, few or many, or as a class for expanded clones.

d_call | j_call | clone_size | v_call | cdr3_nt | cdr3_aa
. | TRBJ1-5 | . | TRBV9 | TGTGCCAGCAGCGTTCAGGGAGGCCAGCCCCAGCATTTT | CASSVQGGQPQHF
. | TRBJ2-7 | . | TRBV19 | TGTGCCAGTAGTATAGATGCAGCCTCCATATCCTACGAGCAGTACTTC | CASSIDAASISYEQYF
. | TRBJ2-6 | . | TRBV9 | TGTGCCAGCAGCCCCCCCGGAACTGGGGCCAACGTCCTGACTTTC | CASSPPGTGANVLTF
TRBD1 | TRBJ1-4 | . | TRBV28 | TGTGCCAGCAGTTTATCCGGGACAGGGGGCGAAAAACTGTTTTTT | CASSLSGTGGEKLFF
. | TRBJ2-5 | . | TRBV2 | TGTGCCAGCAGTGGTCATGATGGGGCGGAGCAGTACTTC | CASSGHDGAEQYF
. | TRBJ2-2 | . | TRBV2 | TGTGCCAGCAGTGAAGCCGCCAGGGGCGACACCGGGGAGCTGTTTTTT | CASSEAARGDTGELFF
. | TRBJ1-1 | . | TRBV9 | TGTGCCAGCAGCTCTAGGGAGGGATCTGAAGCTTTCTTT | CASSSREGSEAFF
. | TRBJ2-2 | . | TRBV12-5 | TGTGCTAGTGGTTTGGTACTTCAGGGAAGGGGGAACACCGGGGAGCTGTTTTTT | CASGLVLQGRGNTGELFF
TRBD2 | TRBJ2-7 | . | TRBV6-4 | TGTGCCAGCAGTCACCGGACTAGCGGCAGATACGAGCAGTACTTC | CASSHRTSGRYEQYF
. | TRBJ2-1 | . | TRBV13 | TGTGCCAGCAGCTTAGATAACCTCGGGGGACCCTACAATGAGCAGTTCTTC | CASSLDNLGGPYNEQFF
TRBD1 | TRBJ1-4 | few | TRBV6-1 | TGTGCCAGCAGTGAAAGACAGGGGGAAAAACTGTTTTTT | CASSERQGEKLFF
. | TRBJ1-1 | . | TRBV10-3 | TGTGCCATCAGTGAGTCCGTAGATGACACTGAAGCTTTCTTT | CAISESVDDTEAFF
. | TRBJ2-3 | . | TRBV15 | TGTGCCACCAGCCCGGAGGGGAGAGATACGCAGTATTTT | CATSPEGRDTQYF
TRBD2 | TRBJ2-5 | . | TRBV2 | TGTGCCAGCCCGCCTACAGCGGGGGACCAAGAGACCCAGTACTTC | CASPPTAGDQETQYF
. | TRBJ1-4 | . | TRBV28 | TGTGCCAGCAGTTCCCCCCAAGCGGGGGTTGGGGTCGATGAAAAACTGTTTTTT | CASSSPQAGVGVDEKLFF
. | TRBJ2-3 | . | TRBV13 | TGTGCCAGCAGCTTAGGAGCGACAGATACGCAGTATTTT | CASSLGATDTQYF
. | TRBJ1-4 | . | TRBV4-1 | TGCGCCAGCAGCCCCTTGAGGGGTAATGAAAAACTGTTTTTT | CASSPLRGNEKLFF
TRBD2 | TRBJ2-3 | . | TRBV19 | TGTGCCAGTAGTATCTGGCAGCGGGGAAGCACAGATACGCAGTATTTT | CASSIWQRGSTDTQYF
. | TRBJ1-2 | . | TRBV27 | TGTGCCAGCAGGACAGGATCCATGGCTAACACCTTC | CASRTGSMANTF
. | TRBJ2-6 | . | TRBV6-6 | TGTGCCAGCAGTTACTACAGGACTGGGGCCAACGTCCTGACTTTC | CASSYYRTGANVLTF
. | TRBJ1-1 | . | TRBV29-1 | TGCAGCGTTGAAGGTCGAAGGGAGAGCGGGGGCACTGAAGCTTTCTTT | CSVEGRRESGGTEAFF
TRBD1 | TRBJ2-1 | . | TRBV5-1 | TGCGCCAGCACCTTAGGGACAGGCACCTACAATGAGCAGTTCTTC | CASTLGTGTYNEQFF
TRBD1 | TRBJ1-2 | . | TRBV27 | TGTGCCAGCAGCACGACAGGGGGCGGCGTATTCTATGGCTACACCTTC | CASSTTGGGVFYGYTF
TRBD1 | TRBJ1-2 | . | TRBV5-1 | TGCGCCAGCAGCCCTGGACAGGGTCGGTATGGCTACACCTTC | CASSPGQGRYGYTF
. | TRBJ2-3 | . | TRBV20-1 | TGCAGTGGAGACGTCACAGATACGCAGTATTTT | CSGDVTDTQYF
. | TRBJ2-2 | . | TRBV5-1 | TGCGCCAGCAGCTATCGTACGAACACCGGGGAGCTGTTTTTT | CASSYRTNTGELFF
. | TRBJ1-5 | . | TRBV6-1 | TGTGCCAGCAGTTGGACCGGGGAACCTAATCAGCCCCAGCATTTT | CASSWTGEPNQPQHF
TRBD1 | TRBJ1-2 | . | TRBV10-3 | TGTGCCATCAATTCTGACAGGGGGGATGGCTACACCTTC | CAINSDRGDGYTF
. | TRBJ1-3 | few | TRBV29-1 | TGCAGCGTTGGAGTCTCTGGAAACACCATATATTTT | CSVGVSGNTIYF
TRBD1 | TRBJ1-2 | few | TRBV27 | TGTGCCAGCAGTTCCCCGGGACAGCGTTTCTATGGCTACACCTTC | CASSSPGQRFYGYTF
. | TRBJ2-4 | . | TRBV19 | TGTGCCAGTAGTATAGATCGCACCGGCATTCAGTACTTC | CASSIDRTGIQYF
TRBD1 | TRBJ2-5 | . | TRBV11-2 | TGTGCCAGCAGCGGGGGGACAGGGGTTGTGAAGACCCAGTACTTC | CASSGGTGVVKTQYF
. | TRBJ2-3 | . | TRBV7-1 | TGTGCCAGCAGCTCGGACTATCCCCACTACACAGATACGCAGTATTTT | CASSSDYPHYTDTQYF
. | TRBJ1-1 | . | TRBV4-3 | TGCGCCAGCAGCATGGGGAACACTGAAGCTTTCTTT | CASSMGNTEAFF
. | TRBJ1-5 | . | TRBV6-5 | TGTGCCAGCAGTTACGGGGTATGGCAGCCCCAGCATTTT | CASSYGVWQPQHF
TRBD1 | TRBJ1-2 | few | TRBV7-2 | TGTGCCAGCAGCTTAGGGACAGGGGGCGGTGGCTACACCTTC | CASSLGTGGGGYTF
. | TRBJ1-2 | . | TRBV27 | TGTGCCAGCAGTCCAACTATGGATCGTGGTGTAGGCACCTTC | CASSPTMDRGVGTF
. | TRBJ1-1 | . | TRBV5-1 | TGCGCCAGCAGCTGGGGAGGGGCAGGGCCGGGAGCTTTCTTT | CASSWGGAGPGAFF